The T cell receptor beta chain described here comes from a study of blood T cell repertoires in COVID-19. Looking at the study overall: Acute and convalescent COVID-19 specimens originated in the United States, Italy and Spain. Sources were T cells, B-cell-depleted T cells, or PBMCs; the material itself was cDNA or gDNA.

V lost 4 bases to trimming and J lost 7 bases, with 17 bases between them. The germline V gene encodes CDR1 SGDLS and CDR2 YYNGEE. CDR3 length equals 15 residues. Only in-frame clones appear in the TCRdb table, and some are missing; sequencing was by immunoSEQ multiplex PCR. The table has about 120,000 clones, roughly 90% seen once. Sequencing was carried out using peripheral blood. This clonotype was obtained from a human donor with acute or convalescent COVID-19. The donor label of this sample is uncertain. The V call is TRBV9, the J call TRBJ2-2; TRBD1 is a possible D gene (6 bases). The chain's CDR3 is CASSPVTGFGGELFF. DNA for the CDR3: TGTGCCAGCAGCCCAGTAACAGGGTTCGGCGGGGAGCTGTTTTTT.